Here is one T cell receptor beta chain with its context. Antigen: not known. This sample is part of a study of cytomegalovirus exposure and HLA in healthy donors. Whole-study results and caveats: A few V segments could not be told apart, such as TRBV6-2 and TRBV6-3, and were left out. The study put 150 to 200 TCR beta chains on its list as cytomegalovirus-associated. A later analysis linked a missense DCLRE1C variant to TCR beta V- and J-gene trimming.

Both 60 Vbeta primers and 13 Jbeta primers went into the PCR. Measured with immunoSEQ multiplex PCR; TCRdb has only the in-frame clones, and not every one. The sample shows approximately 150,000 clones, approximately 80% of them seen only once. The CDR3 runs to 14 residues. Per the germline V gene, CDR1 is SGHDN and CDR2 is FVKESK. The V segment lost 2 bases and the J segment 7 bases; nucleotides outside the gene matches: 0. The sample consisted of PBMCs. The chain combines TRBV14 with TRBJ2-1; the match to TRBD2 covers 12 bases. The origin of this receptor is a boy between 2 and 10 years old in good health and CMV-seronegative. The chain's CDR3 is CASSQLAGGNEQFF. The CDR3 bases are TGTGCCAGCAGCCAACTAGCGGGGGGGAATGAGCAGTTCTTC. The full variable domain, completed using reference TRBV14 and TRBJ2-1, is EAGVTQFPSHSVIEKGQTVTLRCDPISGHDNLYWYRRVMGKEIKFLLHFVKESKQDESGMPNNRFLAERTGGTYSTLKVQPAELEDSGVYFCASSQLAGGNEQFFGPGTRLTVL.